This record covers a single T cell receptor beta chain. Its cognate antigen is unknown. 5'RACE with constant-segment primers built TCRalpha and TCRbeta cDNA libraries with UMIs. TCRdb itself ran the 5' RACE reads through MiXCR, one entry per CDR3 protein. There are around 60,000 distinct CDR3 sequences in the sample; over 7.5% occur only once, and about 1.2% lies in the top ten. This sample was taken from a study of T-cell memory formation after mild COVID-19. Study summary: Largely donor-specific TCR clusters were found. The study's findings and limits: Mostly located in CM and EM were contracting CD4+ clones, with contracting CD8+ clones located in EMRA. Balance between CD4 and CD8 was seen in clones contracting day 15 to 85, and a CD4+ lean was seen in later expanders.

The CDR3 spans 15 residues. Trimming stripped 6 bases from V and 1 base from J, with 13 bases between. The V gene's germline CDR1 is MNHEY and CDR2 SVGEGT. This TCR was recovered from a young man who had mild COVID-19 (a few samples of this study predate the infection). Cell type and time point are not known. The V gene is TRBV6-2 or TRBV6-3, the J gene TRBJ1-5, with a possible D match to TRBD1 (6 bases). The sequencing sample was made of PBMCs or a T cell subset sorted from them (not recorded which). The CDR3 DNA is TGTGCCAGCAGCCGCCTACAGGGAAGCAATCAGCCCCAGCATTTT. It is translated as CASSRLQGSNQPQHF.